This record looks at one TCR beta chain sequence and its context. This sample is part of a study of OX40 agonist ivuxolimab in advanced cancers. As for the study in general: The patients received ivuxolimab by intravenous route every 2 weeks at 0.01 to 10 mg/kg. Hepatocellular carcinoma, melanoma, renal cell or head and neck cancer was diagnosed in the dose-escalation patients.

Patients had blood sampled at baseline and again on cycle 4 day 1 and cycle 7 day 1. Here immunoSEQ multiplex PCR was the method, and the copy in TCRdb shows in-frame clones only, minus some. The top ten hold around 40% of the sample, which has about 13,000 clones, around 73% seen once. Germline values: CDR1 LGHNA, CDR2 YSLEER. The CDR3 covers 15 residues. The ends were cut back, 0 bases at V and 4 bases at J, with 12 bases in the middle. This clonotype originated in an adult with an advanced solid tumor such as melanoma, head and neck, liver or kidney cancer. The sequencing here drew on CD4+ or CD8+ T cells sorted from blood, taken in a trial of the OX40 agonist ivuxolimab. The chain combines TRBV4-3 with TRBJ1-2; D unclear. CDR3 in amino acids: CASSQDSAWIYGYTF. In DNA form, the CDR3 reads TGCGCCAGCAGCCAAGACTCCGCGTGGATCTATGGCTACACCTTC.